This T cell receptor beta chain stems from a study of cytomegalovirus exposure and HLA in healthy donors. Each donor's status was that of a healthy bone marrow donor. The CDR3 consists of 15 residues. V was cut by 5 bases and J by 6 bases, with 18 bases left in between. The V gene's germline CDR1 is SGHDT and CDR2 YYEEEE. This PCR relied on a set of 60 Vbeta primers and 13 Jbeta primers. Assay: immunoSEQ multiplex PCR; the TCRdb copy retains only in-frame clones and omits some. The table has some 150,000 clones, about three quarters seen once. The clonotype originates from a woman aged 25 to 45 in good health and CMV-seronegative. This rearrangement joins TRBV5-6 to TRBJ1-5, with D perhaps TRBD1 (6 bases). Material: PBMCs. The CDR3 sequence: CASSFAGAAGQPQHF. For the CDR3, the DNA is TGTGCCAGCAGTTTTGCAGGGGCGGCGGGTCAGCCCCAGCATTTT. Variable domain in full (rest from reference TRBV5-6 and TRBJ1-5): DAGVTQSPTHLIKTRGQQVTLRCSPKSGHDTVSWYQQALGQGPQFIFQYYEEEERQRGNFPDRFSGHQFPNYSSELNVNALLLGDSALYLCASSFAGAAGQPQHFGDGTRLSIL.